These 24 T cell receptor beta chains came from one sample sequenced in a study of T cell repertoires in cytomegalovirus infection. One entry per CDR3 protein results from TCRdb running MiXCR on the reads. Of approximately 200,000 distinct CDR3 sequences in the sample, approximately 22% were seen once. Sequencing was performed on CD8+ T cells from PBMCs. The receptor source for this set is a human donor in good health (CMV status not recorded). Some clones in this sample may be carry-over from other donors' samples.

This clonotype was seen more than once but under ten times. The rearrangement joins TRBV27 to TRBJ2-5, with TRBD2 identical over 12 bases. The V segment lost 0 bases and the J segment 0 bases; nucleotides outside the gene matches: 8. CDR1 MNHEY and CDR2 SMNVEV come from the germline V gene (reference sequence). There are 19 residues in the CDR3. CDR3 in amino acids: CASSLSRLAGDSYQETQYF. The CDR3 DNA reads TGTGCCAGCAGTTTATCACGACTAGCGGGGGACTCGTACCAAGAGACCCAGTACTTC.

This clonotype was observed a few times. V is TRBV28 and J is TRBJ1-2; 8 bases map to TRBD1. The CDR3 sequence is 15 residues long. Germline trimming cut 5 bases from V and 8 bases from J; bases unmatched to any gene: 13. Germline V gene sequence: CDR1 MDHEN, CDR2 SYDVKM. In DNA, the CDR3 is TGTGCCAGCAGTGGACCCTGGACAGGGACCATCGGCTACACCTTC. This codes for CASSGPWTGTIGYTF.

The gene calls are TRBV5-6 and TRBJ2-5; 10 positions agree with TRBD2. After removal of 4 bases from V and 7 bases from J, the junction contained 10 bases not matched to a gene. This CDR3 has 15 amino acids. Germline assignment: CDR1 SGHDT and CDR2 YYEEEE. The CDR3 nucleotides are TGTGCCAGCAGCAATAGCGGGGGGCCTCCCGGGACCCAGTACTTC. Its translation is CASSNSGGPPGTQYF.

This clonotype was seen repeatedly, ten times or more. The J gene is TRBJ2-1, the V gene TRBV19; a possible D gene is TRBD2 (6 bases). Trimming shortened V by 2 bases and J by 4 bases, and 9 bases separated the two germline ends. Germline V gene lookup returns CDR1 LNHDA and CDR2 SQIVND (reference sequence). The CDR3 runs 14 residues. CDR3 sequence reads: CASSIPGRYNEQFF. DNA for the CDR3: TGTGCCAGTAGTATACCCGGGAGATACAATGAGCAGTTCTTC.

This clonotype was found many times. The chain uses TRBV12-3 or TRBV12-4 and TRBJ2-7, with 12 bases matching TRBD2. V trimming: 1 base; J trimming: 4 bases; junction bases outside the gene matches: 2. The CDR3 contains 15 residues. CDR3 sequence reads: CASSLELAGGYEQYF. DNA for the CDR3: TGTGCCAGCAGTTTAGAACTAGCGGGGGGTTACGAGCAGTACTTC.

V and J are TRBV28 and TRBJ2-7, with no clear D. V was pared by 2 bases and J by 5 bases, with 13 bases between. The CDR3 has 14 residues. From germline, CDR1 is MDHEN and CDR2 SYDVKM. The CDR3 bases are TGTGCCAGCAGTTTAGTTCGGCAGACCAACGAGCAGTACTTC. Its translation is CASSLVRQTNEQYF.

For the CDR3, the DNA is TGCAGCGTTCTGGCTGCCGGGCAGTACTTC. Translating it yields CSVLAAGQYF. This chain links TRBV29-1 with TRBJ2-7; D not certain. Trimming removed 5 bases at V and 9 bases at J, with 11 bases between. Germline assignment: CDR1 SQVTM and CDR2 ANQGSEA. This CDR3 is 10 amino acids long.

J is TRBJ2-3 and V is TRBV28; 7 nucleotides align to TRBD1. The trim removed 6 bases at V and 4 bases at J, leaving 7 bases unmatched. Germline CDR1 reads MDHEN; CDR2 reads SYDVKM. The CDR3 spans 14 residues. CDR3 sequence: CASSPAQGSDTQYF. CDR3 coding DNA: TGTGCCAGCAGCCCCGCACAGGGGTCAGATACGCAGTATTTT. Full variable domain (missing parts from reference TRBV28 and TRBJ2-3): DVKVTQSSRYLVKRTGEKVFLECVQDMDHENMFWYRQDPGLGLRLIYFSYDVKMKEKGDIPEGYSVSREKKERFSLILESASTNQTSMYLCASSPAQGSDTQYFGPGTRLTVL.

On this clonotype: The junction differs from germline at one of its ends, possibly a read error. The chain couples TRBV24-1 to TRBJ2-6; TRBD1 is a possible D gene (5 bases). CDR3 length: 14 residues. Germline V gene lookup returns CDR1 KGHDR and CDR2 SFDVKD. CDR3 sequence reads: CATSDNSGANVVTF. The CDR3 coding sequence is TGTGCCACCAGTGATAACTCTGGGGCCAACGTCGTGACTTTC.

The V gene is TRBV5-4, the J gene TRBJ2-5; D unresolved. The CDR3 loop spans 13 amino acids. Germline assignment: CDR1 SGHNT and CDR2 YYREEE (reference sequence). V was trimmed by 2 bases and J by 7 bases, leaving 12 bases between them. The CDR3 reads CASSLPEMGTQYF. The DNA of the CDR3 is TGTGCCAGCAGCTTACCAGAAATGGGGACCCAGTACTTC. Using reference TRBV5-4 and TRBJ2-5 for the parts outside the CDR3, the full variable domain is ETGVTQSPTHLIKTRGQQVTLRCSSQSGHNTVSWYQQALGQGPQFIFQYYREEENGRGNFPPRFSGLQFPNYSSELNVNALELDDSALYLCASSLPEMGTQYFGPGTRLLVL.

This clonotype was picked up many times. The J gene is TRBJ2-5, the V gene TRBV7-6; D is possibly TRBD2 (5 bases). In germline, CDR1 is SGHVS, CDR2 FNYEAQ. Trimming pared 1 base from V and 2 bases from J, leaving 11 bases between. The CDR3 sequence is 15 residues long. The CDR3 is CASSLGGLPQETQYF. The CDR3 DNA follows: TGTGCCAGCAGCTTAGGCGGACTCCCACAAGAGACCCAGTACTTC.

At least ten counts were recorded for this clonotype. CDR3: CASSQRVSAFGDTQYF. Here the CDR3 DNA reads TGTGCCAGCAGCCAGAGGGTATCGGCATTCGGAGATACGCAGTATTTT. This chain uses TRBV7-2 with TRBJ2-3, with D possibly matching TRBD2 (5 bases). Germline assignment: CDR1 SGHTA and CDR2 FQGNSA. The CDR3 is made up of 16 amino acids. Trimming removed 5 bases at V and 5 bases at J, with 20 bases between.

The chain joins TRBV19 to TRBJ2-5; 9 nucleotides align to TRBD1. This CDR3 has 13 amino acids. V shed 9 bases, J shed 4 bases, and the junction held 6 bases outside the gene matches. Germline V lookup: CDR1 LNHDA, CDR2 SQIVND (reference sequence). In DNA, the CDR3 is TGTGCCAGCTTGGACAGGGGAGGAGAGACCCAGTACTTC. It codes for CASLDRGGETQYF. Full variable domain (missing parts from reference TRBV19 and TRBJ2-5): DGGITQSPKYLFRKEGQNVTLSCEQNLNHDAMYWYRQDPGQGLRLIYYSQIVNDFQKGDIAEGYSVSREKKESFPLTVTSAQKNPTAFYLCASLDRGGETQYFGPGTRLLVL.

This clonotype was seen repeatedly, ten times or more. Compared with germline, one end of the junction differs, possibly owing to a read error. J is TRBJ1-1 and V is TRBV5-1, with 12 bases that match TRBD1. The CDR3 consists of 14 residues. Germline lookup yields CDR1 SGHRS and CDR2 YFSETQ. Here the CDR3 reads CASSLGQGATEAFF. Here the CDR3 DNA reads TGTGCCAGCAGCTTGGGACAGGGGGCCACTGAAGCTTTCTTT.

The sample holds many counts of this clonotype. The rearrangement links TRBV28 to TRBJ1-5; 8 bases agree with TRBD1. CDR1 is MDHEN, CDR2 SYDVKM, per germline. Trimming took 7 bases from V and 5 from J; bases not matched to a gene: 7. The CDR3 is made up of 14 amino acids. This CDR3 reads CASNPGGGYQPQHF. The CDR3, as DNA: TGTGCCAGCAACCCAGGGGGCGGATATCAGCCCCAGCATTTT.

This clonotype has more than one count but fewer than ten. The genes are TRBV11-2 and TRBJ2-1; unclear D gene. This CDR3 is built from 12 residues. The V gene's germline CDR1 is SGHAT and CDR2 FQNNGV. Trimming cost V 6 bases and J 9 bases, with 12 bases left between them. The CDR3 DNA reads as TGTGCCAGCAGTCTCCCCCCCTCTGAGCAGTTCTTC. Amino acids: CASSLPPSEQFF.

A few counts support this clonotype. The chain employs TRBV25-1 and TRBJ1-1; D is perhaps TRBD1 (5 bases). Germline values: CDR1 MGHDK, CDR2 SYGVNS. Trimming pared 4 bases from V and 2 bases from J, leaving 8 bases between. The CDR3 extends over 13 amino acids. This CDR3 is CASSVGDNTEAFF. CDR3 DNA sequence: TGTGCCAGCAGTGTGGGGGACAACACTGAAGCTTTCTTT.

The V gene is TRBV28, the J gene TRBJ1-5; D call uncertain. Germline CDR1 MDHEN, CDR2 SYDVKM. Trimming took off 5 bases at V and 5 bases at J, with 16 bases between the two ends. CDR3 size: 15 residues. The CDR3 region has the DNA TGTGCCAGCAGTCTAGCGGTCAATTCTTATCAGCCCCAGCATTTT. Its protein product is CASSLAVNSYQPQHF.

This clonotype has ten or more counts. This rearrangement joins TRBV7-8 to TRBJ2-2, with 8 nucleotides matching TRBD1. CDR1 SGHVS and CDR2 FQNEAQ come from the germline V gene. The CDR3 consists of 16 residues. V trimming: 6 bases; J trimming: 0 bases; junction bases outside the gene matches: 6. The CDR3 DNA reads as TGTGCCAGCAGGTCCCCGGGACAGGCGAACACCGGGGAGCTGTTTTTT. Protein: CASRSPGQANTGELFF.

There are a few counts of this clonotype. The rearrangement uses TRBV12-3 or TRBV12-4 and TRBJ2-7; D gene uncertain. With 2 bases removed from V and 6 bases from J, the gap between germline ends came to 8 bases. The length of the CDR3 is 12 residues. In nucleotides, the CDR3 is TGTGCCAGCAGTTTATTGCTCCCCGAGCAGTACTTC. This translates into CASSLLLPEQYF.

This clonotype was seen only once. V gene TRBV7-4 combines with J gene TRBJ1-2; D remains ambiguous. V gave up 5 bases and J gave up 4 bases, with 14 bases separating them. The CDR3 has 14 residues. Germline CDR1 reads SGHVT; CDR2 reads SQSDAQ. The CDR3: CASSRGYNVYGYTF. The DNA of the CDR3 is TGTGCCAGCAGCCGGGGTTACAACGTCTATGGCTACACCTTC. The full variable domain, in which reference TRBV7-4 and TRBJ1-2 provide the parts outside the CDR3, is GAGVSQSPRYKVAKRGRDVALRCDSISGHVTLYWYRQTLGQGSEVLTYSQSDAQRDKSGRPSGRFSAERPERSVSTLKIQRTEQGDSAVYLCASSRGYNVYGYTFGSGTRLTVV.

This chain joins TRBV20-1 and TRBJ2-7, with D possibly being TRBD1 (5 bases). V gave up 5 bases and J gave up 8 bases, with 28 bases separating them. The CDR3 is 16 amino acids. Per germline, CDR1 DFQATT and CDR2 SNEGSKA (reference sequence). The chain's CDR3 is CSAFTTVSSAREKQYF. CDR3 nucleotide sequence: TGCAGTGCTTTTACGACAGTAAGCTCGGCCCGTGAGAAGCAGTACTTC.

This clonotype was found a few times. The J gene is TRBJ2-3, the V gene TRBV2; no definite D call. The CDR3 extends over 10 amino acids. Germline CDR1 and CDR2: SNHLY and FYNNEI. V lost 2 bases, J lost 8 bases, and 2 bases lay in between. The CDR3 DNA reads TGTGCCAGCAGTGAATCTACGCAGTATTTT. It encodes CASSESTQYF.

The V and J genes are TRBV6-5 and TRBJ2-1; D unresolved. The germline gives CDR1 MNHEY, CDR2 SVGAGI. The CDR3 loop spans 14 amino acids. The germline V and J ends were trimmed by 2 bases and 5 bases, with 10 bases remaining between them. The CDR3 sequence is CASSYGEWDNEQFF. The CDR3 bases are TGTGCCAGCAGTTACGGGGAATGGGACAATGAGCAGTTCTTC.